A selection of T cell receptor beta chains follows, all from one sample in a study of beta chain features in type 1 diabetes. The table came from immunoSEQ multiplex PCR; TCRdb's copy has only in-frame clones and leaves some out. The sample has around 250,000 clones, approximately 13% seen once. The specimen sequenced was naive CD4+ T cells from blood. Source of these receptors: a man aged 30-40 years with type 1 diabetes. Both conserved end residues are part of each CDR3. The D gene is left open where the match is weak. Clone size is not always given. Where it is, it says once, few, many or a class for expanded clones.

TRBJ1-1 few TRBV30 NA CAWSVEGVYTEAFF TGTGCCTGGAGTGTCGAGGGGGTTTACACTGAAGCTTTCTTT
TRBJ2-3 NA TRBV30 TRBD1 CAGAQGSDTQYF TGTGCCGGGGCACAGGGGTCGGATACGCAGTATTTT
TRBJ2-5 NA TRBV29-1 TRBD1 CSAVTGKETQYF TGCAGCGCCGTGACAGGGAAAGAGACCCAGTACTTC
TRBJ1-2 NA TRBV6-4 TRBD1 CASSGGTGSYGYTF TGTGCCAGCAGTGGCGGGACAGGGAGTTATGGCTACACCTTC
TRBJ1-2 NA TRBV30 TRBD1 CAWSPGQRLYGYTF TGTGCCTGGAGTCCGGGACAGAGACTCTATGGCTACACCTTC
TRBJ2-1 few TRBV2 NA CASRLASTFGEQFF TGTGCCAGCAGGTTGGCTAGCACCTTCGGTGAGCAGTTCTTC
TRBJ1-5 NA TRBV29-1 NA CSVTTGYGNQPQHF TGCAGCGTAACTACAGGTTATGGCAATCAGCCCCAGCATTTT
TRBJ2-7 few TRBV2 TRBD2 CASSGLISGRFREQYF TGTGCCAGCAGTGGTCTGATTAGCGGGAGATTTCGCGAGCAGTACTTC
TRBJ1-2 NA TRBV30 TRBD1 CATSPDRANYGYTF TGTGCCACTTCCCCGGACAGGGCCAACTATGGCTACACCTTC
TRBJ1-1 NA TRBV6-6 TRBD1 CASMLGQGADEAFF TGTGCCAGCATGTTGGGACAGGGGGCGGATGAAGCTTTCTTT
TRBJ2-7 few TRBV28 NA CASSSSTYEQYF TGTGCCAGCAGTTCGAGCACCTACGAGCAGTACTTC
TRBJ2-4 few TRBV5-4 TRBD1 CASSHDRVENIQYF TGTGCCAGCAGCCACGACAGGGTAGAGAACATTCAGTACTTC
TRBJ2-5 NA TRBV5-1 TRBD2 CASSSGTRQETQYF TGCGCCAGCAGCTCAGGGACTAGACAAGAGACCCAGTACTTC
TRBJ2-1 NA TRBV6-5 NA CASSYRAGSYNEQFF TGTGCCAGCAGTTACCGGGCGGGGTCCTACAATGAGCAGTTCTTC
TRBJ1-1 NA TRBV7-2 NA CASSHGKNTEAFF TGTGCCAGCAGCCACGGGAAGAACACTGAAGCTTTCTTT
TRBJ2-3 NA TRBV5-1 NA CASSPRGITDTQYF TGCGCCAGCAGCCCACGGGGAATCACAGATACGCAGTATTTT
TRBJ1-1 few TRBV30 NA CAWSGQANTEAFF TGTGCCTGGAGTGGTCAGGCGAACACTGAAGCTTTCTTT
TRBJ1-5 NA TRBV10-3 NA CAISETGSVRPQHF TGTGCCATCAGTGAAACAGGCTCCGTGCGGCCCCAGCATTTT
TRBJ1-1 NA TRBV5-1 TRBD1 CASSLGTGAEAFF TGCGCCAGCAGCTTAGGGACAGGGGCTGAAGCTTTCTTT
TRBJ1-1 few TRBV29-1 TRBD1 CSVRGQATNTEAFF TGCAGCGTCCGGGGACAGGCGACGAACACTGAAGCTTTCTTT
TRBJ2-3 NA TRBV4-2 NA CASSQSGTPNTDTQYF TGTGCCAGCAGCCAAAGTGGGACTCCGAACACAGATACGCAGTATTTT
TRBJ2-2 NA TRBV30 NA CAWSGHGGGELFF TGTGCCTGGAGTGGGCACGGGGGCGGGGAGCTGTTTTTT
TRBJ2-2 few TRBV4-1 TRBD1 CASSHLDRDGTGELFF TGCGCCAGCAGCCACCTGGACAGGGATGGCACCGGGGAGCTGTTTTTT
TRBJ2-5 NA TRBV19 TRBD1 CASSRTGTGQETQYF TGTGCCAGTAGTAGAACCGGGACAGGGCAAGAGACCCAGTACTTC
TRBJ2-7 few TRBV29-1 TRBD2 CSVGEGPGEQYF TGCAGCGTTGGGGAGGGCCCCGGCGAGCAGTACTTC
TRBJ1-1 few TRBV29-1 NA CSVETGTEAFF TGCAGCGTTGAAACGGGGACTGAAGCTTTCTTT
TRBJ1-5 NA TRBV10-3 NA CASRAQREEPQHF TGTGCCTCCCGGGCGCAACGGGAGGAGCCCCAGCATTTT
TRBJ1-2 few TRBV9 TRBD1 CASSRETGDYGYTF TGTGCCAGCAGCCGTGAGACAGGGGACTATGGCTACACCTTC
TRBJ2-5 NA TRBV7-9 NA CASSNTGSQETQYF TGTGCCAGCAGCAATACTGGGAGTCAAGAGACCCAGTACTTC
TRBJ2-7 NA TRBV7-9 TRBD2 CASSLGTYATGGPSYEQYF TGTGCCAGCAGCCTCGGGACATACGCTACGGGAGGGCCCTCCTACGAGCAGTACTTC
TRBJ1-4 NA TRBV5-1 TRBD1 CASSIGTGGMEKLFF TGCGCCAGCAGCATTGGGACAGGGGGTATGGAAAAACTGTTTTTT
TRBJ1-1 few TRBV10-3 TRBD1 CAISESGGQGNTEAFF TGTGCCATCAGTGAGTCGGGTGGACAGGGGAACACTGAAGCTTTCTTT
TRBJ1-6 NA TRBV7-9 TRBD1 CASSRGLNSPLHF TGTGCCAGCAGCAGGGGGCTGAATTCACCCCTCCACTTT
TRBJ2-2 NA TRBV6-1 NA CASRGAGGELFF TGTGCCAGCAGGGGCGCGGGCGGGGAGCTGTTTTTT
TRBJ2-7 NA TRBV13 TRBD2 CASSLGTSLGEQYF TGTGCCAGCAGCTTGGGGACTAGCTTGGGCGAGCAGTACTTC
TRBJ1-2 NA TRBV28 TRBD1 CASSRQGYGYTF TGTGCCAGCAGCCGACAGGGCTATGGCTACACCTTC
TRBJ2-7 few TRBV18 TRBD1 CASSLMMGQQYEQYF TGTGCCAGCTCACTCATGATGGGACAGCAATACGAGCAGTACTTC
TRBJ2-3 NA TRBV10-3 TRBD2 CAISESGYLAGGPDTQYF TGTGCCATCAGTGAGTCGGGTTACCTAGCGGGAGGGCCAGATACGCAGTATTTT
TRBJ1-4 few TRBV6-1 TRBD1 CASSGRTGVIGKLFF TGTGCCAGCAGTGGCAGGACAGGGGTTATTGGAAAACTGTTTTTT
TRBJ2-7 few TRBV5-6 TRBD1 CASRMGQGGEQYF TGTGCCAGCAGGATGGGACAGGGTGGCGAGCAGTACTTC
TRBJ2-6 NA TRBV23-1 NA CASSSISSLLAAGGGANVLTF TGCGCCAGCAGTTCAATCTCCTCCCTACTCGCGGCCGGGGGTGGGGCCAACGTCCTGACTTTC
TRBJ1-1 NA TRBV4-2 NA CASSRRGNSRTRYTEAFF TGTGCCAGCAGCCGTCGCGGGAACAGCAGGACCAGGTACACTGAAGCTTTCTTT
TRBJ2-2 NA TRBV19 NA CASSILTSNTGELFF TGTGCCAGTAGTATACTTACTTCGAACACCGGGGAGCTGTTTTTT
TRBJ1-3 NA TRBV30 TRBD1 CAWSVLQGALGNTIYF TGTGCCTGGAGTGTATTGCAGGGGGCGTTGGGAAACACCATATATTTT
TRBJ1-1 NA TRBV29-1 TRBD1 CSVGQGRTEAFF TGCAGCGTTGGACAGGGGCGGACTGAAGCTTTCTTT
TRBJ2-1 NA TRBV6-5 TRBD2 CASSQTSGGHNEQFF TGTGCCAGCAGCCAGACTAGCGGGGGTCACAATGAGCAGTTCTTC
TRBJ2-3 NA TRBV5-4 NA CASSSPGAGSDTQYF TGTGCCAGCAGTTCCCCAGGGGCTGGGTCAGATACGCAGTATTTT
TRBJ2-3 NA TRBV7-9 TRBD1 CASSPTGAVDTQYF TGTGCCAGCAGCCCGACAGGGGCGGTGGATACGCAGTATTTT
TRBJ1-6 once TRBV5-6 NA CASSLPRNSPLHF TGTGCCAGCAGCTTGCCTAGGAATTCACCCCTCCACTTT
TRBJ1-1 few TRBV7-9 TRBD1 CASSLRDRENTEAFF TGTGCCAGCAGCCTCCGGGACAGGGAGAACACTGAAGCTTTCTTT
TRBJ2-3 few TRBV11-2 NA CASSSNRGTDTQYF TGTGCCAGCAGCTCCAACAGGGGCACAGATACGCAGTATTTT
TRBJ2-1 NA TRBV4-1 NA CASSVPGTPYNEQFF TGCGCCAGCAGCGTTCCCGGGACTCCATACAATGAGCAGTTCTTC
TRBJ2-2 few TRBV6-1 TRBD1 CASILRGTGELFF TGTGCCAGCATCCTCAGGGGGACCGGGGAGCTGTTTTTT
TRBJ2-7 few TRBV2 NA CASSDQSYEQYF TGTGCCAGCAGTGACCAGTCCTACGAGCAGTACTTC
TRBJ2-7 NA TRBV27 NA CASSFGKGYEQYF TGTGCCAGCAGTTTCGGGAAGGGCTACGAGCAGTACTTC
TRBJ2-5 NA TRBV5-1 TRBD2 CASSLGGLAGQETQYF TGCGCCAGCAGCCTCGGCGGCCTAGCGGGCCAAGAGACCCAGTACTTC
TRBJ2-2 NA TRBV2 NA CASNLYLNTGELFF TGTGCCAGCAATCTCTACCTGAACACCGGGGAGCTGTTTTTT
TRBJ2-7 NA TRBV18 TRBD2 CASFSRSGGNEQYF TGTGCCAGCTTCTCTCGGAGCGGGGGCAACGAGCAGTACTTC